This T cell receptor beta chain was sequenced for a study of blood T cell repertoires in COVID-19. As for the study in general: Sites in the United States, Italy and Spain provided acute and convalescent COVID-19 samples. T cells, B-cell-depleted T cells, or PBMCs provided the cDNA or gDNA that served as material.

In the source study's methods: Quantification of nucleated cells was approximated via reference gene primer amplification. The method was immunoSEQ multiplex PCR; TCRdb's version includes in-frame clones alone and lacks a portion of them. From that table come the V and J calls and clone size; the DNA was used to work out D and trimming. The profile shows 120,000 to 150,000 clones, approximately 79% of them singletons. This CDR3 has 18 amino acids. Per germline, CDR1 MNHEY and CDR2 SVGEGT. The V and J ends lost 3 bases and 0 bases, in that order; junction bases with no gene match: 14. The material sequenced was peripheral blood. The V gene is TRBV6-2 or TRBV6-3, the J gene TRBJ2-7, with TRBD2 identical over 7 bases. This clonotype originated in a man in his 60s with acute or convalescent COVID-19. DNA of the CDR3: TGTGCCAGCAGTTATTCAAGACTAGCCCCTAGGAGCTCCTACGAGCAGTACTTC. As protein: CASSYSRLAPRSSYEQYF.